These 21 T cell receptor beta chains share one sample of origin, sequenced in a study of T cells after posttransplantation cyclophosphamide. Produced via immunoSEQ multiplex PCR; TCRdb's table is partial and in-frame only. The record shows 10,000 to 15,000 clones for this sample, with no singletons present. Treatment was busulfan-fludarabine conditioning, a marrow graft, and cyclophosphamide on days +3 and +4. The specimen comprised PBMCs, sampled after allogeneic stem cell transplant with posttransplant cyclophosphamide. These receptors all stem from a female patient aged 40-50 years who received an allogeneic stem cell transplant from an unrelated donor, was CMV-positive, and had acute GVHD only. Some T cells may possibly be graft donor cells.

CDR3 loop: CASRSGGGRDNTGELFF. CDR3 in DNA: TGCGCCAGCAGGTCTGGAGGGGGGAGGGATAACACCGGGGAGCTGTTTTTT. The J gene is TRBJ2-2, the V gene TRBV4-1; maybe TRBD2 (7 bases). The CDR3 length is 17 residues. Germline V gene data show CDR1 as MGHRA and CDR2 as YSYEKL. Trimming took 6 bases from V and 2 from J, leaving 19 bases between them.

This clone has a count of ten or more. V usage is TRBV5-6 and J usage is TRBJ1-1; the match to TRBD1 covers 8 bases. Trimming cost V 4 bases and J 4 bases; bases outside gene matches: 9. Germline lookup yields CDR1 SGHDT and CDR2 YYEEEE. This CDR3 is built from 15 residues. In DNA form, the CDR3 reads TGTGCCAGCAGCCCCGAGACAGGGGATGGCACTGAAGCTTTCTTT. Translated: CASSPETGDGTEAFF. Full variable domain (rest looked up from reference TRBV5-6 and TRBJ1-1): DAGVTQSPTHLIKTRGQQVTLRCSPKSGHDTVSWYQQALGQGPQFIFQYYEEEERQRGNFPDRFSGHQFPNYSSELNVNALLLGDSALYLCASSPETGDGTEAFFGQGTRLTVV.

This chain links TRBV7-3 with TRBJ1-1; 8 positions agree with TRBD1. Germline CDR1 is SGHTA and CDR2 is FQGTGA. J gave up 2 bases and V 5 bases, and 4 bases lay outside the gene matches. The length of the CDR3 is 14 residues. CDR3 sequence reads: CASSPQGANTEAFF. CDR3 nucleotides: TGTGCCAGCAGCCCCCAGGGGGCAAACACTGAAGCTTTCTTT.

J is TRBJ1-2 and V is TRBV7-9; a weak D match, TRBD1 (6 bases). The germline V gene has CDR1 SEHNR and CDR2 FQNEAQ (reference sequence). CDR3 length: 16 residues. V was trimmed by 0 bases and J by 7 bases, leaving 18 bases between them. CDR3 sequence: CASSLAGWGPDSGYTF. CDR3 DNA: TGTGCCAGCAGCTTAGCCGGCTGGGGGCCCGATAGTGGCTACACCTTC.

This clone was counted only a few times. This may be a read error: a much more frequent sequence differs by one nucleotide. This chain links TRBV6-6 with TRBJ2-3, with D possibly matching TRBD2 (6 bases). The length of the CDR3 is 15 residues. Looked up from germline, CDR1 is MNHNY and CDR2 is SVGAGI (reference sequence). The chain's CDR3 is CASSYPGGRSDTRYF. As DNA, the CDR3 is TGTGCCAGCAGTTACCCAGGAGGGAGATCAGATACGCGGTATTTT.

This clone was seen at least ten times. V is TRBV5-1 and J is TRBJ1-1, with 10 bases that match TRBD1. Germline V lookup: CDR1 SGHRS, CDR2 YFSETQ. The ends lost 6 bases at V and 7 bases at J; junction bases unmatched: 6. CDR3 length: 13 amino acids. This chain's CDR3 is CASTQDRGREAFF. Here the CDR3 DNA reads TGCGCCAGCACCCAAGACAGGGGGCGTGAAGCTTTCTTT.

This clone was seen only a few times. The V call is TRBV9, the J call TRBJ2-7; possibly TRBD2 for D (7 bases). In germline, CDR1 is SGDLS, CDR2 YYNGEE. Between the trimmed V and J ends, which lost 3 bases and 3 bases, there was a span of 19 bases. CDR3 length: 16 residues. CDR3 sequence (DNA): TGTGCCAGCAGCGGGGGGGGCGGCTGGGGACTCTACGAGCAGTACGTC. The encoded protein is CASSGGGGWGLYEQYV.

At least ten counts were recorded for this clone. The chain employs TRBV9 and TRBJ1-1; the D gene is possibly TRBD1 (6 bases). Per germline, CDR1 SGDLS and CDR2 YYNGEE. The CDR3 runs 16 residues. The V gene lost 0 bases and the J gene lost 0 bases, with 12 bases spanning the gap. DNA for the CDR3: TGTGCCAGCAGCGTAGGGGGGGGCAGATTGAACACTGAAGCTTTCTTT. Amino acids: CASSVGGGRLNTEAFF. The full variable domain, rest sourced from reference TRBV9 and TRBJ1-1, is DSGVTQTPKHLITATGQRVTLRCSPRSGDLSVYWYQQSLDQGLQFLIQYYNGEERAKGNILERFSAQQFPDLHSELNLSSLELGDSALYFCASSVGGGRLNTEAFFGQGTRLTVV.

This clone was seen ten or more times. Written as DNA, the CDR3 is TGTGCCAGCCGCAACAGGGCTCAAGAGACCCAGTACTTC. Amino acids: CASRNRAQETQYF. This rearrangement joins TRBV6-6 to TRBJ2-5; weak D call: TRBD1 (6 bases). The CDR3 loop spans 13 amino acids. The germline V gene encodes CDR1 MNHNY and CDR2 SVGAGI (reference sequence). The germline V and J ends were trimmed by 8 bases and 2 bases, with 12 bases remaining between them.

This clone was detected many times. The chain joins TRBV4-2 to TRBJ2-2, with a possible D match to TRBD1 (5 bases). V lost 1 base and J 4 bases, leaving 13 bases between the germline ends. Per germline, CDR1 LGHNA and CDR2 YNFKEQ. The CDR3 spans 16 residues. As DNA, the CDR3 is TGTGCCAGCAGCCAAGTTCTAGGGGCAATCACCGGGGAGCTGTTTTTT. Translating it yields CASSQVLGAITGELFF.

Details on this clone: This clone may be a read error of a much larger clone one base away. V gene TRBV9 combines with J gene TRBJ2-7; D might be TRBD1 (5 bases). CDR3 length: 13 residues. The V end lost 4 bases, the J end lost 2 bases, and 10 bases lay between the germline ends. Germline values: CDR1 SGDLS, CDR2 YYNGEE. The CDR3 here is CASSPTVAYEQYF. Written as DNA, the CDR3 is TGTGCCAGCAGCCCGACAGTCGCCTACGAGCAGTACTTC. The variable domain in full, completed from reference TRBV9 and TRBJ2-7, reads DSGVTQTPKHLITATGQRVTLRCSPRSGDLSVYWYQQSLDQGLQFLIQYYNGEERAKGNILERFSAQQFPDLHSELNLSSLELGDSALYFCASSPTVAYEQYFGPGTRLTVT.

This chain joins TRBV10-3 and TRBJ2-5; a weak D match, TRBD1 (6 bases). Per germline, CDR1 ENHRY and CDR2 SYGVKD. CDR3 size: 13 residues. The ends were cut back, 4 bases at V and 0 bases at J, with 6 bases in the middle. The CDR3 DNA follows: TGTGCCATCAGTGGGACAGACCAAGAGACCCAGTACTTC. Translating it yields CAISGTDQETQYF.

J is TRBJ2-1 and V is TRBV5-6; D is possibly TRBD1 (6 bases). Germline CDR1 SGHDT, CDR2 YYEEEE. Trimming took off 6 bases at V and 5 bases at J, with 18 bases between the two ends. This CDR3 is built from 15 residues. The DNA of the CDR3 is TGTGCCAGCACCAGGCCAGGGGCCCTAAACAATGAGCAGTTCTTC. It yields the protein CASTRPGALNNEQFF.

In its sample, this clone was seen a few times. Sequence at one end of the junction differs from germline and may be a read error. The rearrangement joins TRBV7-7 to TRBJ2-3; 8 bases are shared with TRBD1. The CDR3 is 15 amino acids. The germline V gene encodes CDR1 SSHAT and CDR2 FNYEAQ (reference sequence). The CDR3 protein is CASSTQGAPTDTQYF. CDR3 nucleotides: TGTGCTAGCAGCACCCAGGGGGCCCCCACGGATACGCAGTATTTT.

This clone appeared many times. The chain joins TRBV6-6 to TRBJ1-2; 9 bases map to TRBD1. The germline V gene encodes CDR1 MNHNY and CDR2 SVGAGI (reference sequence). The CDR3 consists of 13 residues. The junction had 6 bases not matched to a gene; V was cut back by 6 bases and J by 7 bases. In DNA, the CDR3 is TGTGCCAGCAGCCTCGACAGGGGGACTGGCTACACCTTC. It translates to CASSLDRGTGYTF.

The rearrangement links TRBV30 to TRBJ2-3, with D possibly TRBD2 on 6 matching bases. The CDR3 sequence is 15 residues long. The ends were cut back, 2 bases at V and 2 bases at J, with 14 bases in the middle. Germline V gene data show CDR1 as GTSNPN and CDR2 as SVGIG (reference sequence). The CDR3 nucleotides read TGTGCCTGGAGTCCTGGGGGGATTGTCACAGATACGCAGTATTTT. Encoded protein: CAWSPGGIVTDTQYF.

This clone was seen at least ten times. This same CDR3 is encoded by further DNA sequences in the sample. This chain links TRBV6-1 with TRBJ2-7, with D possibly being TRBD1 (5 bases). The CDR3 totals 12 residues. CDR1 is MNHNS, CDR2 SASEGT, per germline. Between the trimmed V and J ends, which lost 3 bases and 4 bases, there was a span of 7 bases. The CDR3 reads CASSEPGYEQYV. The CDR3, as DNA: TGTGCCAGCAGTGAGCCAGGGTACGAGCAGTACGTC.

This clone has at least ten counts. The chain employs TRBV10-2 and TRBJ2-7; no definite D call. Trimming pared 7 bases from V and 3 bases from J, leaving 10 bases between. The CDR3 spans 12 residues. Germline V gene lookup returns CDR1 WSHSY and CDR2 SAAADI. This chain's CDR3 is CASKASDYEQYV. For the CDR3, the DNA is TGCGCCAGCAAAGCTTCCGACTACGAGCAGTACGTC.

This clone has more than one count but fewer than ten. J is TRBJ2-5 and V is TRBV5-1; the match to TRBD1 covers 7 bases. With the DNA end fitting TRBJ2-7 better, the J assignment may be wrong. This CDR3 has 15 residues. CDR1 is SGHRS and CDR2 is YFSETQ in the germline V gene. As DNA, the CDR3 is TGCGCCAGCAGCACATCCGCGACAGGGTCCTACGAGCAGTACTTC. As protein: CASSTSATGSYEQYF.

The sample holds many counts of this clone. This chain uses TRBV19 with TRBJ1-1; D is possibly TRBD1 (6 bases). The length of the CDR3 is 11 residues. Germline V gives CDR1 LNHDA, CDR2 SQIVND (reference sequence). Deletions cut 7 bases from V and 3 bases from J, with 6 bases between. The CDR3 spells CASNRDTEAFF. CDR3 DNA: TGTGCCAGTAACAGGGACACTGAAGCTTTCTTT. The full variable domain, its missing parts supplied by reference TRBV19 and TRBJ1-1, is DGGITQSPKYLFRKEGQNVTLSCEQNLNHDAMYWYRQDPGQGLRLIYYSQIVNDFQKGDIAEGYSVSREKKESFPLTVTSAQKNPTAFYLCASNRDTEAFFGQGTRLTVV.

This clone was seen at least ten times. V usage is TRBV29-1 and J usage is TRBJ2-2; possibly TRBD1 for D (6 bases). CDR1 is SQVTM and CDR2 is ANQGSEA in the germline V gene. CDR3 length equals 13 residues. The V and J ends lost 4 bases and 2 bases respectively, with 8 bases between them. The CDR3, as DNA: TGCAGCGTTGTGGGGACAAACACCGGGGAGCTGTTTTTT. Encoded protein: CSVVGTNTGELFF.